This TCR beta chain was sequenced for a study of beta chain features in type 1 diabetes. Study-wide background: The examined sorted cells totaled about 110 million across samples.

Notes on this clone: Its specificity is not known.

Sorting of CD4+ naive, central memory, regulatory and stem cell-like memory cells was performed via CD45RO/CCR7/CD25/CD127/CD95/CD27. After removal of 6 bases from V and 9 bases from J, the junction contained 0 bases not matched to a gene. CDR3 length: 11 amino acids. Germline V lookup: CDR1 SGHAT, CDR2 FQNNGV. Expressed TCRB transcripts got sequenced, as all isolated RNA was reverse transcribed. The repertoire was sequenced with immunoSEQ multiplex PCR; TCRdb's copy has only in-frame clones and lacks some. This table holds 200,000 to 250,000 clones, approximately 15% found once. Whole-study results and caveats: Patients with Type 1 diabetes showed moderately but significantly shorter TCRB CDR3s in all four CD4+ subsets. Fewer insertions but more deletions were seen at VDJ junctions in type 1 diabetes patients. The naive, central memory and Treg TCRB repertoires of patients appeared to be more similar to one another than those of healthy donors.

The rearrangement joins TRBV11-2 to TRBJ2-1, with TRBD1 identical over 9 bases. The specimen was naive CD4+ T cells from blood. The TCR comes from a young man with type 1 diabetes. The CDR3 nucleotides read TGTGCCAGCAGACAGGGGGCTGAGCAGTTCTTC. Protein product: CASRQGAEQFF.